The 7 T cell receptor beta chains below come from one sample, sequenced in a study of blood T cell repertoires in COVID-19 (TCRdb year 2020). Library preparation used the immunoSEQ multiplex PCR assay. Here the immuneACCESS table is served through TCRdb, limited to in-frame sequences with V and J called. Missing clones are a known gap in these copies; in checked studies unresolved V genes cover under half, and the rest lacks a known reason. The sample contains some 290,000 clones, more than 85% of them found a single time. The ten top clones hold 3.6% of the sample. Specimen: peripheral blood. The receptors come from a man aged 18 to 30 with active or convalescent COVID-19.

Here the CDR3 DNA reads TGTGCCAGCAGCTTAACATGGCGGGGTAGCACAGATACGCAGTATTTT. It is translated as CASSLTWRGSTDTQYF. J is TRBJ2-3 and V is TRBV11-2; TRBD2 might be the D (6 bases). This CDR3 comprises 16 residues. Trimming removed 2 bases at V and 0 bases at J, with 12 bases between. Germline V gene sequence: CDR1 SGHAT, CDR2 FQNNGV.

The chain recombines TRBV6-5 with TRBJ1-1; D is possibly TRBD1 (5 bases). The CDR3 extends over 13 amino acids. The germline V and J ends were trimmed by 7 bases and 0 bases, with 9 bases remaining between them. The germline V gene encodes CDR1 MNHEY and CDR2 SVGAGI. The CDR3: CASMAGMNTEAFF. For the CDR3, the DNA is TGTGCCAGCATGGCAGGGATGAACACTGAAGCTTTCTTT.

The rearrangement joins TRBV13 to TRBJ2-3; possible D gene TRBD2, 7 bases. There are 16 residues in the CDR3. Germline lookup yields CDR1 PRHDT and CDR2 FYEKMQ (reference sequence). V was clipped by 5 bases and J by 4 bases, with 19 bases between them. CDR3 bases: TGTGCCAGCAGCCGCGGGGGCGGGAGAAGATCAGATACGCAGTATTTT. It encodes CASSRGGGRRSDTQYF.

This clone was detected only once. CDR3 DNA: TGTGCCAGCAGTTTATCGATGACAGGGGAAGGGGCCCAGCATTTT. The encoded protein is CASSLSMTGEGAQHF. This sequence joins TRBV27 and TRBJ1-5; 8 bases line up with TRBD1. Trimming at V came to 0 bases and at J to 11 bases, leaving 9 bases not matched to a gene. The V gene's germline CDR1 is MNHEY and CDR2 SMNVEV (reference sequence). CDR3 length: 15 residues.

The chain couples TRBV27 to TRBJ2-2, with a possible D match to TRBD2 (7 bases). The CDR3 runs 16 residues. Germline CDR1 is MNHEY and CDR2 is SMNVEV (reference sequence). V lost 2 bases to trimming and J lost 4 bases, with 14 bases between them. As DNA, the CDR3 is TGTGCCAGCAGTTTAAGGGCGGGGGCCGTCACCGGGGAGCTGTTTTTT. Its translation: CASSLRAGAVTGELFF.

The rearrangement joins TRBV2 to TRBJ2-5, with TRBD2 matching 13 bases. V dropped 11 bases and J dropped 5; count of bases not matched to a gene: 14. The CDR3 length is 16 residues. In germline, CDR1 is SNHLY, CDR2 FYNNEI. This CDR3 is CAGNSPTSGRWETQYF. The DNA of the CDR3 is TGTGCCGGCAACAGCCCGACTAGCGGGAGGTGGGAGACCCAGTACTTC.

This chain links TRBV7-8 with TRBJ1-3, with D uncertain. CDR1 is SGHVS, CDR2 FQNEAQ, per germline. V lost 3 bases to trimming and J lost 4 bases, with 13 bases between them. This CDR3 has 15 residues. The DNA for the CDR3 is TGTGCCAGCAGCTTTCCGGGAACGAGAGGAAACACCATATATTTT. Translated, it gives CASSFPGTRGNTIYF.